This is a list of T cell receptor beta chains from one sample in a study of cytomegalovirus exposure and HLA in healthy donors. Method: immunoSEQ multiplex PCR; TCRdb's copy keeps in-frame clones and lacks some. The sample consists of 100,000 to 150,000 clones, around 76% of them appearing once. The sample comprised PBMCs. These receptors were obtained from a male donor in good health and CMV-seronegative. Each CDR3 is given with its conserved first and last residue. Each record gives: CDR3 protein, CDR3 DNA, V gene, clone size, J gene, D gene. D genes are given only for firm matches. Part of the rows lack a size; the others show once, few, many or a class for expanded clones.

cdr3_aa: CASSQTGTRSYNEQFF
cdr3_nt: TGTGCCAGCAGCCAAACCGGGACTCGCTCCTACAATGAGCAGTTCTTC
v_call: TRBV7-3
clone_size: once
j_call: TRBJ2-1
d_call: .

cdr3_aa: CASSKGNSGANVLTF
cdr3_nt: TGCGCCAGCAGCAAGGGGAACTCTGGGGCCAACGTCCTGACTTTC
v_call: TRBV4-3
clone_size: .
j_call: TRBJ2-6
d_call: .

cdr3_aa: CASSQDVIINEQYF
cdr3_nt: TGCGCCAGCAGCCAAGACGTTATAATAAACGAGCAGTACTTC
v_call: TRBV4-3
clone_size: .
j_call: TRBJ2-7
d_call: .

cdr3_aa: CASSSPDRSDKREQFF
cdr3_nt: TGTGCCAGCAGTTCCCCGGACAGGAGTGACAAGCGGGAGCAGTTCTTC
v_call: TRBV6-5
clone_size: .
j_call: TRBJ2-1
d_call: TRBD1

cdr3_aa: CASSSIVHTGELFF
cdr3_nt: TGTGCCAGCAGCTCGATAGTCCACACCGGGGAGCTGTTTTTT
v_call: TRBV7-9
clone_size: .
j_call: TRBJ2-2
d_call: .

cdr3_aa: CASSRPRETQYF
cdr3_nt: TGTGCCAGCAGCCGTCCCAGGGAGACCCAGTACTTC
v_call: TRBV6-5
clone_size: .
j_call: TRBJ2-5
d_call: .

cdr3_aa: CASRRDYVGSGSVSSYNEQFF
cdr3_nt: TGTGCCAGCAGAAGGGACTATGTGGGTAGCGGGAGCGTGAGCTCCTACAATGAGCAGTTCTTC
v_call: TRBV2
clone_size: few
j_call: TRBJ2-1
d_call: TRBD2

cdr3_aa: CASSIRVVDGYTF
cdr3_nt: TGTGCCAGTAGTATTCGGGTGGTGGATGGCTACACCTTC
v_call: TRBV19
clone_size: .
j_call: TRBJ1-2
d_call: .

cdr3_aa: CASSVSGGPGTDTQYF
cdr3_nt: TGTGCCAGCAGCGTTAGCGGGGGGCCTGGCACAGATACGCAGTATTTT
v_call: TRBV7-6
clone_size: once
j_call: TRBJ2-3
d_call: TRBD2

cdr3_aa: CASPAGNYGYTF
cdr3_nt: TGTGCCAGTCCGGCGGGTAACTATGGCTACACCTTC
v_call: TRBV19
clone_size: .
j_call: TRBJ1-2
d_call: .

cdr3_aa: CASSLAVQGAAGELFF
cdr3_nt: TGCGCCAGCAGCTTGGCGGTACAGGGGGCCGCCGGGGAGCTGTTTTTT
v_call: TRBV5-1
clone_size: .
j_call: TRBJ2-2
d_call: TRBD1

cdr3_aa: CASSQERLVNNEQFF
cdr3_nt: TGTGCCAGCAGCCAAGAGCGGCTGGTCAACAATGAGCAGTTCTTC
v_call: TRBV4-2
clone_size: .
j_call: TRBJ2-1
d_call: .

cdr3_aa: CASSQAWRGRGTEAFF
cdr3_nt: TGTGCCAGCAGCCAAGCATGGAGGGGGCGCGGTACTGAAGCTTTCTTT
v_call: TRBV14
clone_size: .
j_call: TRBJ1-1
d_call: TRBD1

cdr3_aa: CAWSEGQTYEQYF
cdr3_nt: TGTGCCTGGAGTGAGGGACAGACTTACGAGCAGTACTTC
v_call: TRBV30
clone_size: .
j_call: TRBJ2-7
d_call: TRBD1

cdr3_aa: CASSIQNTEAFF
cdr3_nt: TGTGCCAGCTCAATACAGAACACTGAAGCTTTCTTT
v_call: TRBV18
clone_size: .
j_call: TRBJ1-1
d_call: .

cdr3_aa: CASSSNLRGLDYGYTF
cdr3_nt: TGTGCCAGCAGCTCAAACCTCCGGGGGTTGGACTATGGCTACACCTTC
v_call: TRBV7-8
clone_size: .
j_call: TRBJ1-2
d_call: .

cdr3_aa: CARTPSCLNTGELFF
cdr3_nt: TGTGCCAGGACTCCATCGTGCTTGAACACCGGGGAGCTGTTTTTT
v_call: TRBV28
clone_size: .
j_call: TRBJ2-2
d_call: .

cdr3_aa: CASSLDGVLGYTF
cdr3_nt: TGTGCCAGCAGCTTAGACGGGGTTCTTGGCTACACCTTC
v_call: TRBV7-6
clone_size: .
j_call: TRBJ1-2
d_call: .

cdr3_aa: CASSLEGGSYNEQFF
cdr3_nt: TGTGCCAGCAGCTTAGAGGGGGGATCCTACAATGAGCAGTTCTTC
v_call: TRBV11-2
clone_size: .
j_call: TRBJ2-1
d_call: .

cdr3_aa: CASSEGGLGQGREKLFF
cdr3_nt: TGTGCCAGCAGCGAGGGGGGGTTGGGACAGGGAAGAGAAAAACTGTTTTTT
v_call: TRBV9
clone_size: .
j_call: TRBJ1-4
d_call: TRBD1

cdr3_aa: CASSLGLVQETQYF
cdr3_nt: TGTGCCAGCAGCCTTGGACTAGTCCAAGAGACCCAGTACTTC
v_call: TRBV7-9
clone_size: once
j_call: TRBJ2-5
d_call: TRBD2

cdr3_aa: CASSSWTPGELFF
cdr3_nt: TGTGCCAGCAGCTCATGGACACCCGGGGAGCTGTTTTTT
v_call: TRBV7-2
clone_size: .
j_call: TRBJ2-2
d_call: .

cdr3_aa: CASSFSLGFTYNEQFF
cdr3_nt: TGTGCCAGCAGTTTCTCGCTAGGATTTACCTACAATGAGCAGTTCTTC
v_call: TRBV27
clone_size: few
j_call: TRBJ2-1
d_call: .

cdr3_aa: CASSTHRGADEKLFF
cdr3_nt: TGTGCCAGCAGCACCCACAGGGGTGCGGATGAAAAACTGTTTTTT
v_call: TRBV13
clone_size: .
j_call: TRBJ1-4
d_call: TRBD1

cdr3_aa: CAIRRREENTIYF
cdr3_nt: TGTGCCATCAGGCGGAGAGAGGAAAACACCATATATTTT
v_call: TRBV10-3
clone_size: .
j_call: TRBJ1-3
d_call: .

cdr3_aa: CASSLSLVGGVYEQYF
cdr3_nt: TGTGCCAGCAGTTTATCTTTGGTAGGGGGCGTTTACGAGCAGTACTTC
v_call: TRBV27
clone_size: .
j_call: TRBJ2-7
d_call: TRBD1

cdr3_aa: CSIEGLRSQTQYF
cdr3_nt: TGCAGCATCGAGGGACTACGCTCGCAGACGCAGTATTTT
v_call: TRBV29-1
clone_size: .
j_call: TRBJ2-3
d_call: TRBD2

cdr3_aa: CASSSLDSSYEQYF
cdr3_nt: TGTGCCAGCAGCAGCCTGGACAGCTCCTACGAGCAGTACTTC
v_call: TRBV7-6
clone_size: .
j_call: TRBJ2-7
d_call: .

cdr3_aa: CASSWDREGNSPLHF
cdr3_nt: TGTGCCAGCAGTTGGGACAGGGAGGGAAATTCACCCCTCCACTTT
v_call: TRBV27
clone_size: .
j_call: TRBJ1-6
d_call: TRBD1

cdr3_aa: CASSTGVMNTEAFF
cdr3_nt: TGTGCCAGCAGCACAGGGGTAATGAACACTGAAGCTTTCTTT
v_call: TRBV6-1
clone_size: .
j_call: TRBJ1-1
d_call: TRBD1

cdr3_aa: CASSPDRGTEAFF
cdr3_nt: TGCGCCAGCAGCCCTGACAGGGGCACTGAAGCTTTCTTT
v_call: TRBV5-1
clone_size: once
j_call: TRBJ1-1
d_call: TRBD1

cdr3_aa: CASSIGRGSGNTIYF
cdr3_nt: TGTGCCAGTAGTATAGGGCGGGGGTCTGGAAACACCATATATTTT
v_call: TRBV19
clone_size: .
j_call: TRBJ1-3
d_call: .

cdr3_aa: CASSPLSEGYTF
cdr3_nt: TGTGCCAGCAGCCCCCTGTCGGAGGGCTACACCTTC
v_call: TRBV6-6
clone_size: few
j_call: TRBJ1-2
d_call: .

cdr3_aa: CAWSVAGTLTLTDTQYF
cdr3_nt: TGTGCCTGGAGTGTTGCCGGGACACTAACTCTCACAGATACGCAGTATTTT
v_call: TRBV30
clone_size: .
j_call: TRBJ2-3
d_call: .

cdr3_aa: CAWSVLRGYNEQFF
cdr3_nt: TGTGCCTGGAGTGTATTGCGGGGTTACAATGAGCAGTTCTTC
v_call: TRBV30
clone_size: .
j_call: TRBJ2-1
d_call: .

cdr3_aa: CATSRDRSGTGSGELFF
cdr3_nt: TGTGCCACCAGCAGAGATAGGTCGGGGACAGGGTCCGGGGAGCTGTTTTTT
v_call: TRBV15
clone_size: .
j_call: TRBJ2-2
d_call: TRBD1

cdr3_aa: CASSQVKTRETGELFF
cdr3_nt: TGCGCCAGCAGCCAAGTTAAGACCCGGGAGACCGGGGAGCTGTTTTTT
v_call: TRBV4-3
clone_size: few
j_call: TRBJ2-2
d_call: .

cdr3_aa: CASRKLAGQSTDTQYF
cdr3_nt: TGTGCCAGCAGAAAACTAGCGGGGCAGAGCACAGATACGCAGTATTTT
v_call: TRBV11-2
clone_size: .
j_call: TRBJ2-3
d_call: TRBD2

cdr3_aa: CASSLNRGPRNEQFF
cdr3_nt: TGTGCCAGCAGCTTAAACAGGGGCCCCCGGAATGAGCAGTTCTTC
v_call: TRBV5-4
clone_size: .
j_call: TRBJ2-1
d_call: TRBD1

cdr3_aa: CASSQETQYF
cdr3_nt: TGTGCCAGCTCGCAAGAGACCCAGTACTTC
v_call: TRBV28
clone_size: .
j_call: TRBJ2-5
d_call: .

cdr3_aa: CASSGERVQYF
cdr3_nt: TGTGCCAGCAGTGGCGAGCGAGTTCAGTACTTC
v_call: TRBV2
clone_size: .
j_call: TRBJ2-4
d_call: .

cdr3_aa: CAISAWQSYEQYF
cdr3_nt: TGTGCCATCAGTGCCTGGCAGTCCTACGAGCAGTACTTC
v_call: TRBV10-3
clone_size: .
j_call: TRBJ2-7
d_call: .

cdr3_aa: CASRMSGQGGSYNEQFF
cdr3_nt: TGTGCCAGTAGAATGAGTGGACAGGGAGGCTCCTACAATGAGCAGTTCTTC
v_call: TRBV19
clone_size: .
j_call: TRBJ2-1
d_call: TRBD1

cdr3_aa: CASSTIAGRYEQYF
cdr3_nt: TGTGCCAGCAGCACGATAGCGGGAAGGTACGAGCAGTACTTC
v_call: TRBV7-9
clone_size: .
j_call: TRBJ2-7
d_call: TRBD2

cdr3_aa: CASRDRGGSGANVLTF
cdr3_nt: TGTGCCAGCAGGGACAGGGGTGGCTCTGGGGCCAACGTCCTGACTTTC
v_call: TRBV7-3
clone_size: .
j_call: TRBJ2-6
d_call: TRBD1

cdr3_aa: CASSPTGTRTDTQYF
cdr3_nt: TGTGCCAGCTCACCTACAGGGACAAGGACAGATACGCAGTATTTT
v_call: TRBV18
clone_size: once
j_call: TRBJ2-3
d_call: .

cdr3_aa: CASWASPGHFYGYTF
cdr3_nt: TGTGCCAGCTGGGCTTCACCGGGACACTTTTATGGCTACACCTTC
v_call: TRBV28
clone_size: .
j_call: TRBJ1-2
d_call: .

cdr3_aa: CASSATGSSYEQYF
cdr3_nt: TGTGCCAGCAGTGCCACGGGGAGCTCCTACGAGCAGTACTTC
v_call: TRBV6-5
clone_size: few
j_call: TRBJ2-7
d_call: .

cdr3_aa: CATSQNNEQFF
cdr3_nt: TGCGCCACCTCCCAGAACAATGAGCAGTTCTTC
v_call: TRBV5-1
clone_size: .
j_call: TRBJ2-1
d_call: .

cdr3_aa: CASSLKASGRGVYEQYF
cdr3_nt: TGTGCCAGCAGTTTAAAGGCTAGCGGGCGTGGGGTTTACGAGCAGTACTTC
v_call: TRBV27
clone_size: .
j_call: TRBJ2-7
d_call: TRBD2

cdr3_aa: CASSFGTSGNTQYF
cdr3_nt: TGTGCCAGCAGCTTCGGGACTAGCGGTAATACGCAGTATTTT
v_call: TRBV7-9
clone_size: .
j_call: TRBJ2-3
d_call: TRBD2

cdr3_aa: CASSVQAYTEAFF
cdr3_nt: TGTGCCAGCAGCGTTCAGGCTTACACTGAAGCTTTCTTT
v_call: TRBV7-6
clone_size: .
j_call: TRBJ1-1
d_call: .

cdr3_aa: CALGEQYF
cdr3_nt: TGTGCCCTCGGCGAGCAGTACTTC
v_call: TRBV2
clone_size: .
j_call: TRBJ2-7
d_call: .